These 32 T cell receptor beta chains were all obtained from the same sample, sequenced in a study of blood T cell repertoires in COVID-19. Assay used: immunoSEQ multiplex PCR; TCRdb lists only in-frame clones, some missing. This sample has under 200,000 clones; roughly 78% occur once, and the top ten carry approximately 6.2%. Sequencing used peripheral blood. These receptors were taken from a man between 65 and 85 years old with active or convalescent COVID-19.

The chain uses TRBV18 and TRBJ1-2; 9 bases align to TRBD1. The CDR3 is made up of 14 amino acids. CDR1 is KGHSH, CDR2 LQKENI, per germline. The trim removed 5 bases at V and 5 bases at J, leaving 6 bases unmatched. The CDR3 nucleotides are TGTGCCAGCTCATCAGGGACAGGGTCTTATGGCTACACCTTC. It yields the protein CASSSGTGSYGYTF.

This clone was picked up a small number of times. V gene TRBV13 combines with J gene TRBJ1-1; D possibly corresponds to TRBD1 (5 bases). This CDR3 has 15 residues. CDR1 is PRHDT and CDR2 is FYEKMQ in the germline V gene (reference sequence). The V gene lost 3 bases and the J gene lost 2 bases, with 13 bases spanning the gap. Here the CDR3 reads CASSFDPGVNTEAFF. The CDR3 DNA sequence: TGTGCCAGCAGCTTTGATCCGGGGGTAAACACTGAAGCTTTCTTT.

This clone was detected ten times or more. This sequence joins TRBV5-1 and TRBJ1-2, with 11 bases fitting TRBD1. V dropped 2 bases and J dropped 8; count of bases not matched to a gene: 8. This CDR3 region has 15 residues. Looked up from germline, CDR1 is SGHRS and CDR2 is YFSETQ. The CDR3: CASSFAGTGGEGYTF. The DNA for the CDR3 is TGCGCCAGCAGCTTCGCCGGGACAGGGGGGGAAGGCTACACCTTC.

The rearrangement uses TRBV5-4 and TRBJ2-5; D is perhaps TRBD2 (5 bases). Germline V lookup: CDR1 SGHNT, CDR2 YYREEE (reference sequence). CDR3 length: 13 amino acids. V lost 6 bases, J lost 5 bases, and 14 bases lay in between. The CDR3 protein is CASTRKGGETQYF. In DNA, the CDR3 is TGTGCCAGCACCCGCAAGGGCGGGGAGACCCAGTACTTC.

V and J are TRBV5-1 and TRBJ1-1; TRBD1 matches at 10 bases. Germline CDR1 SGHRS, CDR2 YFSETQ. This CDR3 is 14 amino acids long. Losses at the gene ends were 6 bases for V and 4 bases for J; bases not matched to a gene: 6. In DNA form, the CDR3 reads TGCGCCAGCACCCGGGACAGGGGCGCCACTGAAGCTTTCTTT. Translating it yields CASTRDRGATEAFF.

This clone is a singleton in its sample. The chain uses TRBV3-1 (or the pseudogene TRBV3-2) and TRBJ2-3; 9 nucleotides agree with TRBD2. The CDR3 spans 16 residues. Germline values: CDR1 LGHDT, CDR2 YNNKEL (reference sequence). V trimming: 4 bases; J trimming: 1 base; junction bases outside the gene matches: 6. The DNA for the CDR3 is TGTGCCAGCAGCCCGCTAGCGGGAAGAGGCACAGATACGCAGTATTTT. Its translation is CASSPLAGRGTDTQYF.

Written as DNA, the CDR3 is TGTGCCGACACCAAGCAGGGAAACACTGAAGCTTTCTTT. This translates into CADTKQGNTEAFF. V gene TRBV2 combines with J gene TRBJ1-1; D possibly corresponds to TRBD1 (5 bases). Germline V lookup: CDR1 SNHLY, CDR2 FYNNEI. V was cut by 11 bases and J by 2 bases, with 15 bases left in between. This CDR3 has 13 residues.

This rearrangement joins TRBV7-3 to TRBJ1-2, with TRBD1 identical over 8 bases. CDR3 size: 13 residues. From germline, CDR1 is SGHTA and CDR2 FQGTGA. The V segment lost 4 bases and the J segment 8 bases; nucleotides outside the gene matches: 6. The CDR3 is CASSWDRSGGYTF. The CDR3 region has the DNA TGTGCCAGCAGCTGGGACAGGAGCGGGGGCTACACCTTC.

The CDR3 bases are TGTGCCAGCAGCTCAGGCCCCGGGACAGCAAACTATGGCTACACCTTC. Translation: CASSSGPGTANYGYTF. The V gene is TRBV13, the J gene TRBJ1-2, with 7 bases matching TRBD1. J gave up 2 bases and V 4 bases, and 10 bases lay outside the gene matches. This CDR3 spans 16 amino acids. Germline loops: CDR1 PRHDT, CDR2 FYEKMQ (reference sequence).

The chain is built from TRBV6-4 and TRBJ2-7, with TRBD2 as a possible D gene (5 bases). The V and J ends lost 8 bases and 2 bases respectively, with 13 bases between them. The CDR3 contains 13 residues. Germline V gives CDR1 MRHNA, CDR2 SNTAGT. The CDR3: CASPPGKTYEQYF. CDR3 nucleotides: TGTGCCAGCCCCCCGGGGAAAACCTACGAGCAGTACTTC.

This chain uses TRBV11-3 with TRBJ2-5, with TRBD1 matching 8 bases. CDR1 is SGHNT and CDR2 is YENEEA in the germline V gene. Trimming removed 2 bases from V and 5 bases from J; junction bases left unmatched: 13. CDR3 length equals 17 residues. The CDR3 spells CASSLWWDRSAHETQYF. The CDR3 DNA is TGTGCCAGCAGCTTATGGTGGGACAGGTCGGCTCACGAGACCCAGTACTTC.

CDR3 sequence: CASSEVSRGYTEAFF. The CDR3 coding sequence is TGTGCCAGCAGTGAGGTGAGCAGGGGGTACACTGAAGCTTTCTTT. V is TRBV2 and J is TRBJ1-1; 7 positions match TRBD1. The V segment lost 3 bases and the J segment 3 bases; nucleotides outside the gene matches: 7. In germline, CDR1 is SNHLY, CDR2 FYNNEI. CDR3 length: 15 amino acids.

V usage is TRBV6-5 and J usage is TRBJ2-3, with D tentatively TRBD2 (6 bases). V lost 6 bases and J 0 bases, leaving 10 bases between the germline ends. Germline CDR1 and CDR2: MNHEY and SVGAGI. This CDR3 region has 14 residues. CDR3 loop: CASSRDFSTDTQYF. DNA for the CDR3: TGTGCCAGCAGCAGGGACTTCAGCACAGATACGCAGTATTTT.

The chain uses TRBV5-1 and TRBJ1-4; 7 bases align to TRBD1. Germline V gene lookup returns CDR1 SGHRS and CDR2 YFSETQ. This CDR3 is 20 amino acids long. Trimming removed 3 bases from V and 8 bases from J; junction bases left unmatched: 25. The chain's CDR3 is CASSSGRPGTVGSGGEKLFF. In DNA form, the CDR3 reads TGCGCCAGCAGCTCAGGGCGCCCCGGGACAGTCGGCAGCGGGGGAGAAAAACTGTTTTTT.

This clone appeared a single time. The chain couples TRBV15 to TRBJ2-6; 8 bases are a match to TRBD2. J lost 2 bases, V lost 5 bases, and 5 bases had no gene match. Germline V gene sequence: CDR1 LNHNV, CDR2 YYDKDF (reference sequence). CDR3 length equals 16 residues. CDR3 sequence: CATSPRGGAGANVLTF. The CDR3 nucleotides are TGTGCCACCAGCCCCCGGGGGGGAGCTGGGGCCAACGTCCTGACTTTC.

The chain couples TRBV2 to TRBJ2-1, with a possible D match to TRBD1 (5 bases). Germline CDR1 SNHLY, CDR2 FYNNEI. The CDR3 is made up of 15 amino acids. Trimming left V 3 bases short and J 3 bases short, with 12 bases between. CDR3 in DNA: TGTGCCAGCAGTGAGATCCAGGGTGGCTACAATGAGCAGTTCTTC. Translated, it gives CASSEIQGGYNEQFF.

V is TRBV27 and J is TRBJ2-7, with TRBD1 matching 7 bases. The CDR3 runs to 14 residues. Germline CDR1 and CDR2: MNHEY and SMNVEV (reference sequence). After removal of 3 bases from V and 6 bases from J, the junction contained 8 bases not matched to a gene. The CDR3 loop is CASSLVQGRLEQYF. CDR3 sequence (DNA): TGTGCCAGCAGTTTGGTACAGGGGCGACTCGAGCAGTACTTC.

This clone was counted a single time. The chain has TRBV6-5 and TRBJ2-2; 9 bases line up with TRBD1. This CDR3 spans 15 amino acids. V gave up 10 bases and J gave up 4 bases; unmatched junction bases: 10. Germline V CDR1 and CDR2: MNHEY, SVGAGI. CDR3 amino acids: CATYRDRAGTGELFF. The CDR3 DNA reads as TGTGCCACCTACCGGGACAGGGCGGGCACCGGGGAGCTGTTTTTT.

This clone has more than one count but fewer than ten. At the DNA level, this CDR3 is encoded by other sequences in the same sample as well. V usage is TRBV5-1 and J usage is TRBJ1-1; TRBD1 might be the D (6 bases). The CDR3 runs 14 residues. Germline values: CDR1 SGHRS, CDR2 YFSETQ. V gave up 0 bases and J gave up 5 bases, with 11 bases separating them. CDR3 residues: CASSLEGGGTEAFF. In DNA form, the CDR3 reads TGCGCCAGCAGCTTGGAAGGGGGAGGGACTGAAGCTTTCTTT.

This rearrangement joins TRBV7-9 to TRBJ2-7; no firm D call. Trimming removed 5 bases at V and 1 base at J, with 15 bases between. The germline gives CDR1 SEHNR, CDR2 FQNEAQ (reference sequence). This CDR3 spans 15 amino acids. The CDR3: CASSTLPAHSYEQYF. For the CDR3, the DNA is TGTGCCAGCAGCACCCTACCCGCTCATTCCTACGAGCAGTACTTC.

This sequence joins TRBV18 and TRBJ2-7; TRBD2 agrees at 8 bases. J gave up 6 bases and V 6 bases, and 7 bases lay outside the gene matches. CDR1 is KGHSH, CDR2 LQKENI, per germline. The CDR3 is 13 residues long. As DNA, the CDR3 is TGTGCCAGCTCCTCCTCGGGGGGGTCCGAGCAGTACTTC. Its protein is CASSSSGGSEQYF. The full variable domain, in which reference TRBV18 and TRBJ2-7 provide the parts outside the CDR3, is NAGVMQNPRHLVRRRGQEARLRCSPMKGHSHVYWYRQLPEEGLKFMVYLQKENIIDESGMPKERFSAEFPKEGPSILRIQQVVRGDSAAYFCASSSSGGSEQYFGPGTRLTVT.

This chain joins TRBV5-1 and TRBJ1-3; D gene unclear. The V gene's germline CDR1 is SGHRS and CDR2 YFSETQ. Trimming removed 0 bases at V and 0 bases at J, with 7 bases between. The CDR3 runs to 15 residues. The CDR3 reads CASSLAVSSGNTIYF. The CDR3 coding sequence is TGCGCCAGCAGCTTGGCCGTTTCCTCTGGAAACACCATATATTTT.

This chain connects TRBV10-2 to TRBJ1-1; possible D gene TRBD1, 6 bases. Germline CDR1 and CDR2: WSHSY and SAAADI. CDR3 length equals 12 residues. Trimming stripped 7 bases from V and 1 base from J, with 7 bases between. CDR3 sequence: CASTQGNTEAFF. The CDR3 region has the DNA TGCGCCAGCACACAGGGGAACACTGAAGCTTTCTTT.

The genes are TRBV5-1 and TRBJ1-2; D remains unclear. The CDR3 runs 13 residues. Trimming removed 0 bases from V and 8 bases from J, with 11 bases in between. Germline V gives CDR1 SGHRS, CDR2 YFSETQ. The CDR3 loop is CASSLDVPGGYTF. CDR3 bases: TGCGCCAGCAGCTTGGACGTCCCAGGAGGCTACACCTTC.

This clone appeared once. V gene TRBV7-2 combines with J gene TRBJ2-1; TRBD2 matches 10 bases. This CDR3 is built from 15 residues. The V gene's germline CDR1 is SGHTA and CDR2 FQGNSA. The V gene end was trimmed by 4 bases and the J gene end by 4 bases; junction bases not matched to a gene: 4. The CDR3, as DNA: TGTGCCAGCAGCTCTAGCGGGAGCCTATACAATGAGCAGTTCTTC. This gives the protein CASSSSGSLYNEQFF.

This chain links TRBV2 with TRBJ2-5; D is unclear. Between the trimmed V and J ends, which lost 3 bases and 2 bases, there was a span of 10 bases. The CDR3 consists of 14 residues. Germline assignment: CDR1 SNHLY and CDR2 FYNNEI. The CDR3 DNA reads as TGTGCCAGCAGTGACAGGAATGGGCAAGAGACCCAGTACTTC. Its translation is CASSDRNGQETQYF.

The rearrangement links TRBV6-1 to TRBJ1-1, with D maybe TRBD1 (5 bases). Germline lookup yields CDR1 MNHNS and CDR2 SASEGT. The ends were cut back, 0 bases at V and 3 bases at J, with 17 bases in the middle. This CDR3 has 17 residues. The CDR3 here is CASSEALTAGRHTEAFF. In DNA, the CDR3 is TGTGCCAGCAGTGAAGCGCTTACGGCAGGGCGACACACTGAAGCTTTCTTT.

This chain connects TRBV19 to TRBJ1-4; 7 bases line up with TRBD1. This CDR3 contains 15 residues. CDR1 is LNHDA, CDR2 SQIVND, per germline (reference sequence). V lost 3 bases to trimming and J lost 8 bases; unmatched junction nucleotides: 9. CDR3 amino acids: CASSISETGHEKLFF. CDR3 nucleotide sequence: TGTGCCAGTAGTATCTCAGAGACAGGGCACGAAAAACTGTTTTTT.

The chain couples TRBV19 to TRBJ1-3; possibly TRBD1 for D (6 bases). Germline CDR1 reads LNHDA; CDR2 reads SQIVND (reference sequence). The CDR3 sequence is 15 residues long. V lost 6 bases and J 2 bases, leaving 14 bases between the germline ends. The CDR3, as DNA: TGTGCCAGTAGCCTACAGGGCCCCCCTGGAAACACCATATATTTT. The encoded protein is CASSLQGPPGNTIYF.

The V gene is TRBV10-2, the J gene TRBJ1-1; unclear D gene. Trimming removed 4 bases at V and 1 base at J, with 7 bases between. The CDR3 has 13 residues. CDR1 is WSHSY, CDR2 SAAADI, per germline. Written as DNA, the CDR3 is TGCGCCAGCAGTGTCAGTACGAACACTGAAGCTTTCTTT. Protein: CASSVSTNTEAFF.

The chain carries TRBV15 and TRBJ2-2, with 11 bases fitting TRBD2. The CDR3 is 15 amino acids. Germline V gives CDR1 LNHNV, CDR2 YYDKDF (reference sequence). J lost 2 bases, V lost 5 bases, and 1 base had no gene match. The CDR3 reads CATSGTSGNTGELFF. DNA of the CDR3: TGTGCCACCAGCGGGACTAGCGGAAACACCGGGGAGCTGTTTTTT.

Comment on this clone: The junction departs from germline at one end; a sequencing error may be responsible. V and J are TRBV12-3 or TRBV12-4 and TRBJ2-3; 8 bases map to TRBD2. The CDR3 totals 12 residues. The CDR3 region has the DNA TGTGCCAGCAGTTTTAATTGGGGACTAGAAGTATTT. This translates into CASSFNWGLEVF.